This T cell receptor beta chain was recovered during a study of PD-1 blockade in classical Hodgkin lymphoma. Study details: Patients in the cohort were put on intravenous nivolumab, 3 mg/kg every 2 weeks.

A remark on this clone: Its antigen is unknown.

Germline CDR1 PRHDT, CDR2 FYEKMQ (reference sequence). The germline V and J ends were trimmed by 6 bases and 0 bases, with 12 bases remaining between them. This CDR3 spans 14 amino acids. Time point defined: cycle 4 day 1 (C4D1), after 6 weeks of nivolumab. All patients relapsed after autologous stem cell transplantation, and brentuximab vedotin exposure varied. Complete response, partial response or progressive disease constituted the best response categories observed. The repertoire was sequenced with immunoSEQ multiplex PCR; TCRdb's copy has only in-frame clones and lacks some. The repertoire holds about 32,000 clones, with around 81% as singletons. Study-wide results and limits: Some patients started nivolumab under 1 year after ASCT, and they were excluded. CD4+ TCR diversity, unlike CD8+, rose significantly by C4D1.

The material was peripheral blood mononuclear cells (PBMCs), obtained before the fourth cycle of nivolumab. The chain combines TRBV13 with TRBJ2-7; D gene ambiguous. The receptor was derived from a human donor with classical Hodgkin lymphoma. This CDR3 is CASRPWGSSYEQYF. The CDR3 nucleotides are TGTGCCAGCAGGCCCTGGGGAAGCTCCTACGAGCAGTACTTC.